The clone carrying this TCR beta chain was seen just once. Treatment in this sample: preoperative locoregional IRX-2 cytokine immunotherapy. Samples came from a phase Ib trial of preoperative locoregional IRX-2 cytokine immunotherapy. The table came from immunoSEQ multiplex PCR; TCRdb's copy has only in-frame clones and leaves some out. The table has over 30,000 clones, roughly 86% seen once; the top ten hold roughly 1.6%. This entry comes from a study of preoperative IRX-2 immunotherapy in early breast cancer. The CDR3 consists of 13 residues. Per the germline V gene, CDR1 is MNHGY and CDR2 is SAAAGT. Trimming left V 8 bases short and J 0 bases short, with 8 bases between.

This chain links TRBV6-8 with TRBJ1-5; D remains unclear. The TCR was taken from a human donor with breast cancer. The starting material was tumor tissue, obtained after IRX-2 immunotherapy. CDR3: CASRRDSNQPQHF. In DNA, the CDR3 is TGTGCCAGCCGACGAGATAGCAATCAGCCCCAGCATTTT.